Listed below are T cell receptor beta chains from one sample, sequenced in a study of cytomegalovirus exposure and HLA in healthy donors. Using immunoSEQ multiplex PCR, the repertoire was profiled, and TCRdb retains in-frame clones only, with some absent. The data hold about 150,000 clones, with around three quarters observed a single time. The sample consisted of PBMCs. The origin of the receptors is a man in his forties in good health and CMV-seronegative. CDR3s include the opening cysteine and the closing phenylalanine or tryptophan. The order of the fields is clone size, J gene, D gene, V gene, CDR3 DNA, CDR3 protein. D genes are given only for firm matches. The listing skips clone size in some rows; elsewhere it reads once, few, many or a size class.

clone size: -
J gene: TRBJ2-7
D gene: -
V gene: TRBV30
CDR3 DNA: TGTGCCTGGAGTTTAGCGAGCTCCTACGAGCAGTACTTC
CDR3 protein: CAWSLASSYEQYF

clone size: -
J gene: TRBJ2-6
D gene: TRBD1
V gene: TRBV9
CDR3 DNA: TGTGCCAGCAGCGCCCACAGGGGTAGTCTCTCTGGGGCCAACGTCCTGACTTTC
CDR3 protein: CASSAHRGSLSGANVLTF

clone size: -
J gene: TRBJ2-5
D gene: TRBD1
V gene: TRBV19
CDR3 DNA: TGTGCCAGTAACCGGGACAGTAATCAAGAGACCCAGTACTTC
CDR3 protein: CASNRDSNQETQYF

clone size: -
J gene: TRBJ2-3
D gene: TRBD1
V gene: TRBV9
CDR3 DNA: TGTGCCAGCAGCACCCGAACAGGGGCAGATACGCAGTATTTT
CDR3 protein: CASSTRTGADTQYF

clone size: -
J gene: TRBJ1-6
D gene: -
V gene: TRBV30
CDR3 DNA: TGTGCCTGGAGTATGGCCTCCTATAATTCACCCCTCCACTTT
CDR3 protein: CAWSMASYNSPLHF

clone size: -
J gene: TRBJ2-7
D gene: -
V gene: TRBV28
CDR3 DNA: TGTGCCAGCAGTTCCACCGGGACAACAAGGACCTACGAGCAGTACTTC
CDR3 protein: CASSSTGTTRTYEQYF

clone size: -
J gene: TRBJ1-2
D gene: -
V gene: TRBV19
CDR3 DNA: TGTGCCAGTACCGCAGGGTTTCGCTATGGCTACACCTTC
CDR3 protein: CASTAGFRYGYTF

clone size: -
J gene: TRBJ2-7
D gene: TRBD2
V gene: TRBV5-6
CDR3 DNA: TGTGCCAGCCGCAGCGGGACTTACTCCTACGAGCAGTACTTC
CDR3 protein: CASRSGTYSYEQYF

clone size: -
J gene: TRBJ1-5
D gene: -
V gene: TRBV7-2
CDR3 DNA: TGTGCCAGCAGCTTAGTAGGGGCGAGCAATCAGCCCCAGCATTTT
CDR3 protein: CASSLVGASNQPQHF

clone size: -
J gene: TRBJ2-5
D gene: TRBD2
V gene: TRBV4-2
CDR3 DNA: TGTGCCAGCAGCCCGTGGGAGGGACTGGACCAAGAGACCCAGTACTTC
CDR3 protein: CASSPWEGLDQETQYF

clone size: -
J gene: TRBJ2-1
D gene: -
V gene: TRBV29-1
CDR3 DNA: TGCAGCGTTGTCAGCAGGGCCCCGATCGGGGGTGAGCAGTTCTTC
CDR3 protein: CSVVSRAPIGGEQFF

clone size: -
J gene: TRBJ1-2
D gene: TRBD1
V gene: TRBV28
CDR3 DNA: TGTGCCACGTCGACAGGGGCTTTTTATGGCTACACCTTC
CDR3 protein: CATSTGAFYGYTF

clone size: -
J gene: TRBJ2-7
D gene: TRBD2
V gene: TRBV4-1
CDR3 DNA: TGCGCCAGCAGCCTGGGACTAGCGGGAGGGAGCTCCTACGAGCAGTACTTC
CDR3 protein: CASSLGLAGGSSYEQYF

clone size: -
J gene: TRBJ1-1
D gene: -
V gene: TRBV9
CDR3 DNA: TGTGCCAGCAGCGTCCATAGTACAGGGACCACTGAAGCTTTCTTT
CDR3 protein: CASSVHSTGTTEAFF

clone size: -
J gene: TRBJ1-1
D gene: -
V gene: TRBV4-3
CDR3 DNA: TGCGCCAGCAGCCAAGACATAGCAGGGTACACTGAAGCTTTCTTT
CDR3 protein: CASSQDIAGYTEAFF

clone size: -
J gene: TRBJ2-7
D gene: TRBD1
V gene: TRBV11-3
CDR3 DNA: TGTGCCAGCAGCCCAGACAGGGGGAGGGAGCAGTACTTC
CDR3 protein: CASSPDRGREQYF

clone size: -
J gene: TRBJ2-3
D gene: TRBD2
V gene: TRBV7-9
CDR3 DNA: TGTGCCAGCAGCCACGCGGCGGGGGCAGATACGCAGTATTTT
CDR3 protein: CASSHAAGADTQYF

clone size: once
J gene: TRBJ1-2
D gene: TRBD1
V gene: TRBV10-3
CDR3 DNA: TGTGCCACCAAGGCCGGGACAGGGGCAACACCCAACTATGGCTACACCTTC
CDR3 protein: CATKAGTGATPNYGYTF

clone size: -
J gene: TRBJ2-7
D gene: -
V gene: TRBV5-4
CDR3 DNA: TGTGCCAGCAGCCCTCTGAGTCCCTACGAGCAGTACTTC
CDR3 protein: CASSPLSPYEQYF

clone size: few
J gene: TRBJ2-7
D gene: -
V gene: TRBV7-9
CDR3 DNA: TGTGCCAGCAGCTTAGGGACAGTCGAGCAGTACTTC
CDR3 protein: CASSLGTVEQYF

clone size: once
J gene: TRBJ1-2
D gene: -
V gene: TRBV7-3
CDR3 DNA: TGTGCCAGCAGCTTAAACGGGGATGGCTACACCTTC
CDR3 protein: CASSLNGDGYTF

clone size: -
J gene: TRBJ2-7
D gene: TRBD2
V gene: TRBV4-2
CDR3 DNA: TGTGCCAGCAGCCAAGAATTTCTAGCGGGAGATCGGTACTTC
CDR3 protein: CASSQEFLAGDRYF

clone size: -
J gene: TRBJ2-7
D gene: -
V gene: TRBV19
CDR3 DNA: TGTGCCAGTAGTATGGGGGACATTTTCCAGTCCCATGACGAGCAGTACTTC
CDR3 protein: CASSMGDIFQSHDEQYF

clone size: -
J gene: TRBJ2-5
D gene: TRBD1
V gene: TRBV10-3
CDR3 DNA: TGTGCCATCAGTGCAGCGACAGGGGAAGGGGAGACCCAGTACTTC
CDR3 protein: CAISAATGEGETQYF

clone size: once
J gene: TRBJ2-4
D gene: TRBD1
V gene: TRBV4-2
CDR3 DNA: TGTGCCAGCAGCCAAGATTGGGTCGGGACAGGGCGTGCCAAAAACATTCAGTACTTC
CDR3 protein: CASSQDWVGTGRAKNIQYF

clone size: -
J gene: TRBJ2-5
D gene: TRBD1
V gene: TRBV11-3
CDR3 DNA: TGTGCCAGCAGCTTAAGGGGATTCGGACAGGGGCGACAAGAGACCCAGTACTTC
CDR3 protein: CASSLRGFGQGRQETQYF

clone size: few
J gene: TRBJ2-5
D gene: TRBD2
V gene: TRBV5-6
CDR3 DNA: TGTGCCAGCAGCCTAGGGGTGGGGGGGACTAGCGGGGTCGAAGAGACCCAGTACTTC
CDR3 protein: CASSLGVGGTSGVEETQYF

clone size: -
J gene: TRBJ2-2
D gene: -
V gene: TRBV9
CDR3 DNA: TGTGCCAGCAGCCAAGCACACCTCGCCGGGGAGTTGCTGTTTTTT
CDR3 protein: CASSQAHLAGELLFF

clone size: -
J gene: TRBJ1-1
D gene: -
V gene: TRBV18
CDR3 DNA: TGTGCCAGCTCACAGGGGAAGGCCGGGAACACTGAAGCTTTCTTT
CDR3 protein: CASSQGKAGNTEAFF

clone size: -
J gene: TRBJ2-7
D gene: TRBD1
V gene: TRBV5-1
CDR3 DNA: TGCGCCAGCAGCTTGGACCCGGGACAGGGGTTCGAGCAGTACTTC
CDR3 protein: CASSLDPGQGFEQYF

clone size: -
J gene: TRBJ1-5
D gene: TRBD1
V gene: TRBV30
CDR3 DNA: TGTGCCTGGAGTGTTGGACAGGGTGCGCAGCCCCAGCATTTT
CDR3 protein: CAWSVGQGAQPQHF

clone size: few
J gene: TRBJ1-1
D gene: -
V gene: TRBV19
CDR3 DNA: TGTGCCACTAGGTTGGGGGCTGGAGATGGCCCTGAAGCTTTCTTT
CDR3 protein: CATRLGAGDGPEAFF

clone size: -
J gene: TRBJ1-1
D gene: -
V gene: TRBV9
CDR3 DNA: TGTGCCAGCAGACCCAAGAGTCCCGAGGGGGACGAAGCTTTCTTT
CDR3 protein: CASRPKSPEGDEAFF

clone size: -
J gene: TRBJ1-3
D gene: -
V gene: TRBV30
CDR3 DNA: TGTGCCTGGTCTGGCATGAACTCTGGAAACACCATATATTTT
CDR3 protein: CAWSGMNSGNTIYF

clone size: -
J gene: TRBJ2-7
D gene: -
V gene: TRBV6-4
CDR3 DNA: TGTGCCAGCAGTGCCCACTCAGGGGACATCCACTACGAGCAGTACTTC
CDR3 protein: CASSAHSGDIHYEQYF

clone size: -
J gene: TRBJ2-5
D gene: -
V gene: TRBV5-6
CDR3 DNA: TGTGCCAGCAGCCGTGGGGAGAGAACCCAGTACTTC
CDR3 protein: CASSRGERTQYF

clone size: -
J gene: TRBJ2-5
D gene: TRBD2
V gene: TRBV7-9
CDR3 DNA: TGTGCCAGCAGCTTAGTTGAGCGGGGGACCCAGGAGACCCAGTACTTC
CDR3 protein: CASSLVERGTQETQYF

clone size: -
J gene: TRBJ2-2
D gene: TRBD2
V gene: TRBV4-3
CDR3 DNA: TGCGCCAGCAACCCCGGGAGGCAGGACACCGGGGAGCTGTTTTTT
CDR3 protein: CASNPGRQDTGELFF

clone size: few
J gene: TRBJ2-1
D gene: TRBD2
V gene: TRBV5-1
CDR3 DNA: TGCGCCAGCAGCTTGGTAGGGCGGGGGGGCCCCGATGAGCAGTTCTTC
CDR3 protein: CASSLVGRGGPDEQFF

clone size: -
J gene: TRBJ1-2
D gene: -
V gene: TRBV4-3
CDR3 DNA: TGCGCCAGCAGCCAAGAAGGGGTGGGGGCGCGAGGCTACACCTTC
CDR3 protein: CASSQEGVGARGYTF

clone size: -
J gene: TRBJ1-3
D gene: -
V gene: TRBV30
CDR3 DNA: TGTGCCTGGCAAGCCAGGTTCTTCTCTGGAAACACCATATATTTT
CDR3 protein: CAWQARFFSGNTIYF

clone size: -
J gene: TRBJ2-5
D gene: -
V gene: TRBV5-6
CDR3 DNA: TGTGCCAGCAGCTACCTTCATGGGGACAAAGAGACCCAGTACTTC
CDR3 protein: CASSYLHGDKETQYF

clone size: -
J gene: TRBJ2-7
D gene: TRBD1
V gene: TRBV5-4
CDR3 DNA: TGTGCCAGCAGCTCTGGGACCCACAGGGGGTCGAGCGAGCAGTACTTC
CDR3 protein: CASSSGTHRGSSEQYF

clone size: -
J gene: TRBJ1-1
D gene: TRBD1
V gene: TRBV18
CDR3 DNA: TGTGCCAGCTCCCCGGGGACAGGTAACACTGAAGCTTTCTTT
CDR3 protein: CASSPGTGNTEAFF

clone size: few
J gene: TRBJ1-2
D gene: TRBD1
V gene: TRBV7-8
CDR3 DNA: TGTGCCAGCAGCCCAAGGGACAGGGGTTTTGGCTACACCTTC
CDR3 protein: CASSPRDRGFGYTF

clone size: few
J gene: TRBJ2-1
D gene: TRBD1
V gene: TRBV7-6
CDR3 DNA: TGTGCCAGCAGCTTTGTGGCAGGGGGCAATGAGCAGTTCTTC
CDR3 protein: CASSFVAGGNEQFF

clone size: -
J gene: TRBJ2-7
D gene: -
V gene: TRBV29-1
CDR3 DNA: TGCGGACTGGGGAGGTTGCGTGCCTACGAGCAGTACTTC
CDR3 protein: CGLGRLRAYEQYF

clone size: -
J gene: TRBJ2-1
D gene: -
V gene: TRBV5-4
CDR3 DNA: TGTGCCAGCAGCTTGGGAGGCGGCAGTGAGCAGTTCTTC
CDR3 protein: CASSLGGGSEQFF

clone size: few
J gene: TRBJ2-2
D gene: -
V gene: TRBV2
CDR3 DNA: TGTGCCAGCAGGGGGCCCTGGACGGCCGGGGAGCTGTTTTTT
CDR3 protein: CASRGPWTAGELFF

clone size: -
J gene: TRBJ2-5
D gene: TRBD1
V gene: TRBV5-1
CDR3 DNA: TGCGCCAGCAGCTCAGGATACAGGGGGCGGCAAGAGACCCAGTACTTC
CDR3 protein: CASSSGYRGRQETQYF

clone size: -
J gene: TRBJ1-4
D gene: -
V gene: TRBV30
CDR3 DNA: TGTGCCTGGAGTGCTACCAGGTGGTCCTCGCTGTTTTTT
CDR3 protein: CAWSATRWSSLFF

clone size: -
J gene: TRBJ2-7
D gene: -
V gene: TRBV6-6
CDR3 DNA: TGTGCCAGCAGTGCTGACAGTGAATCCTACGAGCAGTACTTC
CDR3 protein: CASSADSESYEQYF

clone size: -
J gene: TRBJ1-2
D gene: -
V gene: TRBV7-3
CDR3 DNA: TGTGCCAGCAGCCCCGGACAATTCCGGAACTATGGCTACACCTTC
CDR3 protein: CASSPGQFRNYGYTF

clone size: -
J gene: TRBJ1-6
D gene: -
V gene: TRBV29-1
CDR3 DNA: TGCAGCGTTACGACAGAAACTAATTCACCCCTCCACTTT
CDR3 protein: CSVTTETNSPLHF

clone size: -
J gene: TRBJ2-7
D gene: -
V gene: TRBV7-9
CDR3 DNA: TGTGCCAGCAGCTTAGGGCCCGACAGGACCAGAACCTACGAGCAGTACTTC
CDR3 protein: CASSLGPDRTRTYEQYF

clone size: -
J gene: TRBJ1-1
D gene: -
V gene: TRBV6-1
CDR3 DNA: TGTGCCAGCAGTGAGGGGGGGACGGACACTGAAGCTTTCTTT
CDR3 protein: CASSEGGTDTEAFF

clone size: -
J gene: TRBJ1-4
D gene: TRBD1
V gene: TRBV27
CDR3 DNA: TGTGCCAGCAGTCCTCTGCCCCCAGGGGGTGAAAAACTGTTTTTT
CDR3 protein: CASSPLPPGGEKLFF

clone size: -
J gene: TRBJ2-5
D gene: TRBD1
V gene: TRBV9
CDR3 DNA: TGTGCCAGCAGCCTTTGGGACAGAACACAAGAGACCCAGTACTTC
CDR3 protein: CASSLWDRTQETQYF

clone size: few
J gene: TRBJ1-1
D gene: -
V gene: TRBV6-6
CDR3 DNA: TGTGCCAGCAGTTACGGGGCCAGGGGTGCGGACACTGAAGCTTTCTTT
CDR3 protein: CASSYGARGADTEAFF

clone size: -
J gene: TRBJ2-1
D gene: TRBD2
V gene: TRBV29-1
CDR3 DNA: TGCAGCGTTGCCGGGAGGGCCGGCAATGAGCAGTTCTTC
CDR3 protein: CSVAGRAGNEQFF